The 23 T cell receptor beta chains listed next were all sequenced from one sample in a study of OX40 agonist ivuxolimab in advanced cancers. The table came from immunoSEQ multiplex PCR; TCRdb's copy has only in-frame clones and leaves some out. The sample contains 55,000 to 75,000 clones, roughly 80% of which appear only once. The specimen was CD4+ or CD8+ T cells sorted from blood, collected in a trial of the OX40 agonist ivuxolimab. The receptors derive from an adult with an advanced solid tumor such as melanoma, head and neck, liver or kidney cancer.

V and J are TRBV5-6 and TRBJ2-3; 8 nucleotides match TRBD2. The trim removed 6 bases at V and 3 bases at J, leaving 21 bases unmatched. This CDR3 contains 19 residues. Germline V CDR1 and CDR2: SGHDT, YYEEEE. The CDR3: CASTPTSGWRKINTDTQYF. As DNA, the CDR3 is TGTGCCAGCACACCTACTAGCGGATGGAGAAAGATAAATACAGATACGCAGTATTTT.

The V and J genes are TRBV5-1 and TRBJ2-7; the D is unclear. Trimming left V 0 bases short and J 0 bases short, with 13 bases between. Germline lookup yields CDR1 SGHRS and CDR2 YFSETQ. The CDR3 length is 16 residues. The chain's CDR3 is CASSLGELESSYEQYF. For the CDR3, the DNA is TGCGCCAGCAGCTTGGGTGAACTGGAGAGCTCCTACGAGCAGTACTTC.

The CDR3 is CASSYSSGGGYNEQFF. In DNA, the CDR3 is TGTGCCAGCAGTTACTCGAGTGGAGGGGGGTACAATGAGCAGTTCTTC. The rearrangement links TRBV6-5 to TRBJ2-1; the D gene could be TRBD1 or TRBD2 (6 bases each). The CDR3 runs 16 residues. Germline assignment: CDR1 MNHEY and CDR2 SVGAGI. V lost 0 bases, J lost 4 bases, and 13 bases lay in between.

About this clone: The same CDR3 can be traced to other DNA sequences in this sample. This chain uses TRBV30 with TRBJ1-5; D is uncertain. From germline, CDR1 is GTSNPN and CDR2 SVGIG (reference sequence). Trimming removed 0 bases at V and 3 bases at J, with 12 bases between. This CDR3 spans 15 amino acids. The CDR3 DNA follows: TGTGCCTGGAGTGTAGTTGGGAGGAACAATCAGCCCCAGCATTTT. It specifies CAWSVVGRNNQPQHF. Full variable domain (remainder filled in from reference TRBV30 and TRBJ1-5): SQTIHQWPATLVQPVGSPLSLECTVEGTSNPNLYWYRQAAGRGLQLLFYSVGIGQISSEVPQNLSASRPQDRQFILSSKKLLLSDSGFYLCAWSVVGRNNQPQHFGDGTRLSIL.

This clone was observed a single time. The chain combines TRBV10-3 with TRBJ2-7; the D gene is possibly TRBD1 (6 bases). Germline V CDR1 and CDR2: ENHRY, SYGVKD. The V and J ends lost 10 bases and 4 bases respectively, with 14 bases between them. The CDR3 is 12 residues long. The CDR3 loop is CATADSSYEQYF. CDR3 bases: TGTGCCACCGCGGACAGCTCTTACGAGCAGTACTTC.

J is TRBJ2-3 and V is TRBV15; D unclear. V lost 4 bases and J lost 0, with 14 bases in between. Germline V gives CDR1 LNHNV, CDR2 YYDKDF (reference sequence). CDR3 size: 16 residues. This CDR3 is CATSTTQVWSTDTQYF. As DNA, the CDR3 is TGTGCCACCAGCACGACGCAGGTTTGGAGCACAGATACGCAGTATTTT.

This clone was counted a few times. The rearrangement uses TRBV5-8 and TRBJ1-3; 7 bases map to TRBD1. This CDR3 is 14 amino acids long. After removal of 4 bases from V and 2 bases from J, the junction contained 3 bases not matched to a gene. Germline loops: CDR1 SGHTS, CDR2 YDEGEE. This CDR3 is CASSATGAGNTIYF. CDR3 DNA: TGTGCCAGCAGCGCAACAGGGGCTGGAAACACCATATATTTT.

The chain carries TRBV4-2 and TRBJ2-1; 8 nucleotides line up with TRBD2. The CDR3 runs 16 residues. The trim removed 0 bases at V and 8 bases at J, leaving 9 bases unmatched. Germline V gives CDR1 LGHNA, CDR2 YNFKEQ. DNA of the CDR3: TGTGCCAGCAGCCAAGATAGGGGACTAGAACTGCATGAGCAGTTCTTC. It is translated as CASSQDRGLELHEQFF.

This chain uses TRBV29-1 with TRBJ2-7; 10 nucleotides line up with TRBD1. Germline V gene lookup returns CDR1 SQVTM and CDR2 ANQGSEA. J gave up 2 bases and V 6 bases, and 4 bases lay outside the gene matches. The CDR3 runs 13 residues. The chain's CDR3 is CSVGQGGTYEQYF. The CDR3 coding sequence is TGCAGCGTCGGACAGGGGGGAACCTACGAGCAGTACTTC.

The chain uses TRBV28 and TRBJ1-2; TRBD1 might be the D (6 bases). The length of the CDR3 is 11 residues. CDR1 is MDHEN, CDR2 SYDVKM, per germline. The V and J ends lost 9 bases and 5 bases respectively, with 10 bases between them. The CDR3 nucleotides are TGTGCCAGTCGACAGGAGTATGGCTACACCTTC. Translating gives CASRQEYGYTF.

The chain employs TRBV19 and TRBJ2-1; TRBD2 matches 7 bases. The CDR3 consists of 13 residues. In germline, CDR1 is LNHDA, CDR2 SQIVND (reference sequence). J was trimmed by 9 bases and V by 4 bases; bases with no gene match: 6. The CDR3, as DNA: TGTGCCAGTAGTACCGGGGGGTTGGGTGAGCAGTTCTTC. Translation gives CASSTGGLGEQFF.

The chain uses TRBV27 and TRBJ1-1; the D is unclear. This CDR3 is built from 14 residues. Between the trimmed V and J ends, which lost 3 bases and 2 bases, there was a span of 10 bases. Germline lookup yields CDR1 MNHEY and CDR2 SMNVEV (reference sequence). In DNA, the CDR3 is TGTGCCAGCAGTTTTCAGCCGTTTAACACTGAAGCTTTCTTT. Encoded protein: CASSFQPFNTEAFF.

This clone turned up a few times. The CDR3 spells CAISAVSAVDGYTF. CDR3 nucleotides: TGTGCCATCAGTGCGGTGTCGGCGGTCGATGGCTACACCTTC. The V call is TRBV10-3, the J call TRBJ1-2; D is unclear. The CDR3 covers 14 residues. Trimming stripped 4 bases from V and 6 bases from J, with 15 bases between. Germline V CDR1 and CDR2: ENHRY, SYGVKD.

This chain uses TRBV2 with TRBJ1-3; D unclear. The CDR3 consists of 15 residues. Germline V lookup: CDR1 SNHLY, CDR2 FYNNEI. V lost 0 bases and J 2 bases, leaving 8 bases between the germline ends. As DNA, the CDR3 is TGTGCCAGCAGTGAAGCTAACAGTGCTGGAAACACCATATATTTT. This gives the protein CASSEANSAGNTIYF.

V is TRBV9 and J is TRBJ1-1; perhaps TRBD1 as D (5 bases). CDR3 length equals 13 residues. V lost 4 bases, J lost 2 bases, and 9 bases lay in between. Germline CDR1 and CDR2: SGDLS and YYNGEE. CDR3 region: CASSPTENTEAFF. In DNA, the CDR3 is TGTGCCAGCAGCCCGACAGAAAACACTGAAGCTTTCTTT.

The chain couples TRBV18 to TRBJ1-1; no reliable D call. The CDR3 has 16 amino acids. Germline V lookup: CDR1 KGHSH, CDR2 LQKENI. Trimming removed 4 bases at V and 6 bases at J, with 21 bases between. CDR3 residues: CASSLGSPALVPEAFF. Here the CDR3 DNA reads TGTGCCAGCTCACTTGGGTCCCCAGCTTTGGTCCCTGAAGCTTTCTTT.

This chain links TRBV19 with TRBJ1-6; D unresolved. The CDR3 runs to 13 residues. Trimming took off 5 bases at V and 9 bases at J, with 11 bases between the two ends. CDR1 is LNHDA and CDR2 is SQIVND in the germline V gene (reference sequence). CDR3 loop: CASSFTLFSPLHF. In DNA, the CDR3 is TGTGCCAGTAGTTTTACTCTTTTTTCACCCCTCCACTTT.

The V and J genes are TRBV29-1 and TRBJ1-1; D ambiguous. CDR3 length equals 14 residues. The germline gives CDR1 SQVTM, CDR2 ANQGSEA. V lost 4 bases and J lost 1, with 13 bases in between. CDR3 protein: CSVGNEESNTEAFF. The CDR3 DNA is TGCAGCGTTGGCAACGAGGAATCGAACACTGAAGCTTTCTTT.

The chain links TRBV7-3 to TRBJ2-3, with TRBD2 identical over 7 bases. Unmatched junction bases numbered 15, after V lost 5 bases and J lost 4 bases. The CDR3 has 17 residues. Germline V lookup: CDR1 SGHTA, CDR2 FQGTGA. CDR3 sequence: CASSPGAWREYADTQYF. Here the CDR3 DNA reads TGTGCCAGCAGCCCCGGGGCGTGGCGGGAGTACGCAGATACGCAGTATTTT.

V gene TRBV19 combines with J gene TRBJ2-3, with TRBD2 identical over 9 bases. Germline trimming cut 2 bases from V and 3 bases from J; bases unmatched to any gene: 3. CDR1 and CDR2 from the germline V gene are LNHDA and SQIVND (reference sequence). The CDR3 loop spans 15 amino acids. CDR3 nucleotide sequence: TGTGCCAGTAGTATAATAGCGGGAGCTACAGATACGCAGTATTTT. Amino acids: CASSIIAGATDTQYF.

This rearrangement joins TRBV2 to TRBJ2-5; 11 bases agree with TRBD2. The ends lost 4 bases at V and 4 bases at J; junction bases unmatched: 5. Germline CDR1 SNHLY, CDR2 FYNNEI. This CDR3 is 15 amino acids long. This CDR3 reads CASSAGTSGGETQYF. CDR3 DNA sequence: TGTGCCAGCAGTGCCGGGACTAGCGGAGGAGAGACCCAGTACTTC.

The chain employs TRBV10-3 and TRBJ2-7; 11 nucleotides match TRBD2. The junction had 4 bases not matched to a gene; V was cut back by 0 bases and J by 3 bases. The germline V gene has CDR1 ENHRY and CDR2 SYGVKD. The CDR3 loop spans 16 amino acids. DNA for the CDR3: TGTGCCATCAGTGAGTCTCTAGCGGGAGGAGTCTACGAGCAGTACTTC. Its protein product is CAISESLAGGVYEQYF.

The V and J genes are TRBV6-4 and TRBJ1-1, with D tentatively TRBD1 (5 bases). Germline CDR1 is MRHNA and CDR2 is SNTAGT. CDR3 length equals 14 residues. V lost 6 bases to trimming and J lost 7 bases, with 18 bases between them. The CDR3 DNA reads TGTGCCAGCAGGCCGGGACCGGGGGTAGGTGAAGCTTTCTTT. This translates into CASRPGPGVGEAFF.